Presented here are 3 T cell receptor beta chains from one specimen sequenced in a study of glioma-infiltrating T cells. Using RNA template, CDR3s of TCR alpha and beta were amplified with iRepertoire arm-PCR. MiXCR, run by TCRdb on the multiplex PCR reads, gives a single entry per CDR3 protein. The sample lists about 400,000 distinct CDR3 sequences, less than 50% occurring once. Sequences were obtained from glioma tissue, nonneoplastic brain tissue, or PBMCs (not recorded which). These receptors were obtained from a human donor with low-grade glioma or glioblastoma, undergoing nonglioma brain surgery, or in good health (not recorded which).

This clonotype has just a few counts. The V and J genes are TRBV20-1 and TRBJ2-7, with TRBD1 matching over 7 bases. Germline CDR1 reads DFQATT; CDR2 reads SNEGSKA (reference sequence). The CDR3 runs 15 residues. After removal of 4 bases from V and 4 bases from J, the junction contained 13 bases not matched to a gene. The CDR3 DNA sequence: TGCAGTGCTATTTCGGACAGGCAATTTGGATACGAGCAGTACTTC. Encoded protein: CSAISDRQFGYEQYF.

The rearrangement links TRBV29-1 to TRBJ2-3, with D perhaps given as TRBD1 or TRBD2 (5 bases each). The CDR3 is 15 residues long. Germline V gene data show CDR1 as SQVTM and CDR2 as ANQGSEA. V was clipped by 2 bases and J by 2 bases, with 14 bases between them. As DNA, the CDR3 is TGCAGCGTTGAACCCCCGGGACCACTCACAGATACGCAGTATTTT. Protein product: CSVEPPGPLTDTQYF.

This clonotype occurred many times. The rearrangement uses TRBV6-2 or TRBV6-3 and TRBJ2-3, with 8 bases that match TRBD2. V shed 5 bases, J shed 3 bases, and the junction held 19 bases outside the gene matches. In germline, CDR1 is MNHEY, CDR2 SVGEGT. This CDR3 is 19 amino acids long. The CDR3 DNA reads TGTGCCAGCAGTCCCCCCGACAGCGGGAGCACCAGGGCGACAGATACGCAGTATTTT. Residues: CASSPPDSGSTRATDTQYF.